This TCR beta chain was sequenced in a study of shared clonotypes between healthy human individuals. Study as a whole: Per-donor plates numbered three CD4 naive, three CD4 memory, two CD8 naive and one CD8 memory.

Notes on this clone: Antigen specificity is unknown.

Study findings and constraints: Apart from blood, nothing was sampled; tissue repertoires likely differ. Sharing across four donors was seen in 5% to 5.5% of naive CD4 clonotypes.

Germline loops: CDR1 LNHDA, CDR2 SQIVND (reference sequence). Between the trimmed V and J ends, which lost 4 bases and 2 bases, there was a span of 9 bases. The CDR3 extends over 14 amino acids. Original handling: Filtering differed for immunoSEQ, which gave only junction sequences without quality scores. Using immunoSEQ multiplex PCR, the repertoire was profiled, and TCRdb retains in-frame clones only, with some absent. That table is the source of V, J and clone size, and D and trimming were worked out from the DNA. The sample carries some 1,900,000 clones, less than 95% recorded once. CD45RO-negative, CCR7-positively selected cells formed the naive CD8 fraction, excluding terminally differentiated effector memory CD45RA+ cells.

The sample was naive CD8+ T cells sorted from blood. The V gene is TRBV19, the J gene TRBJ2-1; possible D gene TRBD2, 6 bases. This receptor was obtained from a young man in good health. The CDR3 protein is CASSSREAYNEQFF. CDR3 nucleotide sequence: TGTGCCAGTAGTAGTAGGGAGGCCTACAATGAGCAGTTCTTC.